The 32 T cell receptor beta chains in this list originate from one sample, sequenced in a study of shared clonotypes between healthy human individuals. Profiled with immunoSEQ multiplex PCR; TCRdb holds only in-frame clones, not every one. The profile shows over 850,000 clones, around 78% of them singletons. Material: memory CD4+ T cells from PBMCs. Subset noted: CD45RA-negative fraction. These receptors were collected from a man aged 18 to 29 in good health. Some clones in this sample may be carry-over from other donors' samples.

The chain uses TRBV7-8 and TRBJ1-1; 7 nucleotides align to TRBD1. Germline V lookup: CDR1 SGHVS, CDR2 FQNEAQ. CDR3 length: 14 amino acids. After removal of 4 bases from V and 2 bases from J, the junction contained 4 bases not matched to a gene. The CDR3 loop is CASSWDRVNTEAFF. The CDR3 DNA sequence: TGTGCCAGCAGCTGGGACAGAGTTAACACTGAAGCTTTCTTT.

The chain uses TRBV4-2 and TRBJ1-1; 10 bases map to TRBD1. The CDR3 runs 14 residues. Losses at the gene ends were 4 bases for V and 6 bases for J; bases not matched to a gene: 5. CDR1 is LGHNA and CDR2 is YNFKEQ in the germline V gene. CDR3 sequence: CASSLHGTGAEAFF. CDR3 coding DNA: TGTGCCAGCAGCCTCCATGGGACAGGGGCTGAAGCTTTCTTT.

The gene calls are TRBV2 and TRBJ2-3; TRBD2 might be the D (6 bases). The length of the CDR3 is 11 residues. V lost 6 bases and J lost 14, with 15 bases in between. From germline, CDR1 is SNHLY and CDR2 FYNNEI. CDR3 in amino acids: CASSRDSTAYF. The DNA of the CDR3 is TGTGCCAGCAGCCGGGACTCTACAGCGTATTTT.

This clone appeared a few times. J is TRBJ1-2 and V is TRBV27, with no clear D. V lost 3 bases to trimming and J lost 4 bases, with 9 bases between them. Germline assignment: CDR1 MNHEY and CDR2 SMNVEV (reference sequence). The CDR3 is 13 amino acids. The CDR3 region has the DNA TGTGCCAGCAGTTTTCGGGCTACCTATGGCTACACCTTC. Translation gives CASSFRATYGYTF.

This clone was counted a few times. The rearrangement joins TRBV28 to TRBJ2-3; D tentatively reads TRBD1 or TRBD2 (5 bases each). The germline gives CDR1 MDHEN, CDR2 SYDVKM. There are 14 residues in the CDR3. The V gene lost 5 bases and the J gene lost 4 bases, with 13 bases spanning the gap. CDR3 sequence: CASSLGAGPDTQYF. In DNA, the CDR3 is TGTGCCAGCAGTCTAGGGGCGGGCCCAGATACGCAGTATTTT.

V and J are TRBV11-3 and TRBJ2-1, with D hard to call. Germline CDR1 and CDR2: SGHNT and YENEEA. This CDR3 comprises 13 residues. The V end lost 5 bases, the J end lost 2 bases, and 7 bases lay between the germline ends. The CDR3 sequence is CASSPATYNEQFF. The CDR3 coding sequence is TGTGCCAGCAGCCCCGCCACCTACAATGAGCAGTTCTTC.

V is TRBV29-1 and J is TRBJ2-3, with TRBD2 matching over 9 bases. This CDR3 is 15 amino acids long. The ends lost 4 bases at V and 2 bases at J; junction bases unmatched: 7. Germline assignment: CDR1 SQVTM and CDR2 ANQGSEA. The CDR3 region has the DNA TGCAGCGTTGGTGCGGGAGGGGGTTACACAGATACGCAGTATTTT. Its protein is CSVGAGGGYTDTQYF.

This clone appeared a single time. V usage is TRBV6-1 and J usage is TRBJ1-1, with D possibly being TRBD1 (6 bases). This CDR3 is built from 11 residues. Germline loops: CDR1 MNHNS, CDR2 SASEGT. This CDR3 is CVTGKNTEAFF. For the CDR3, the DNA is TGTGTCACAGGGAAGAACACTGAAGCTTTCTTT.

The chain is built from TRBV4-1 and TRBJ2-6; D might be TRBD1 or TRBD2, each matching 5 bases. The germline CDR1 and CDR2 sequences are MGHRA and YSYEKL. Trimming removed 3 bases from V and 0 bases from J, with 15 bases in between. The CDR3 loop spans 18 amino acids. CDR3 nucleotides: TGCGCCAGCAGCCATAGGGCAGGGCGGGCCTCTGGGGCCAACGTCCTGACTTTC. It encodes CASSHRAGRASGANVLTF.

In its sample, this clone was seen a few times. V usage is TRBV7-3 and J usage is TRBJ2-1; D not resolved. CDR3 length: 14 residues. Germline CDR1 is SGHTA and CDR2 is FQGTGA. Trimming pared 2 bases from V and 3 bases from J, leaving 8 bases between. In DNA form, the CDR3 reads TGTGCCAGCAGCTTAGATCCTGGCTACAATGAGCAGTTCTTC. Amino acids: CASSLDPGYNEQFF.

The chain couples TRBV7-3 to TRBJ2-2, with a possible D match to TRBD2 (6 bases). Germline assignment: CDR1 SGHTA and CDR2 FQGTGA. This CDR3 is built from 14 residues. V was trimmed by 7 bases and J by 0 bases, leaving 9 bases between them. The CDR3 protein is CASKRAANTGELFF. In nucleotides, the CDR3 is TGTGCCAGCAAGCGGGCAGCGAACACCGGGGAGCTGTTTTTT.

This chain connects TRBV4-2 to TRBJ2-5; D is unresolved. V lost 1 base and J lost 1, with 4 bases in between. Germline V gives CDR1 LGHNA, CDR2 YNFKEQ. This CDR3 region has 13 residues. CDR3 region: CASSQGAQETQYF. The DNA for the CDR3 is TGTGCCAGCAGCCAAGGTGCCCAAGAGACCCAGTACTTC.

The V call is TRBV5-1, the J call TRBJ2-1, with 7 bases identical to TRBD1. This CDR3 has 13 amino acids. Germline V gene data show CDR1 as SGHRS and CDR2 as YFSETQ. J was trimmed by 10 bases and V by 3 bases; bases with no gene match: 7. CDR3 in amino acids: CASSWDTGDEQFF. The CDR3 nucleotides read TGCGCCAGCAGCTGGGATACAGGGGACGAGCAGTTCTTC. The variable domain in full, with the rest retrieved from reference TRBV5-1 and TRBJ2-1, is KAGVTQTPRYLIKTRGQQVTLSCSPISGHRSVSWYQQTPGQGLQFLFEYFSETQRNKGNFPGRFSGRQFSNSRSEMNVSTLELGDSALYLCASSWDTGDEQFFGPGTRLTVL.

The V and J genes are TRBV5-5 and TRBJ2-5; D may match TRBD1 or TRBD2 (5 bases each). Deletions cut 4 bases from V and 1 base from J, with 11 bases between. Germline CDR1 SGHKS, CDR2 YYEKEE (reference sequence). The CDR3 sequence is 14 residues long. The chain's CDR3 is CASSPGPTQETQYF. DNA of the CDR3: TGTGCCAGCAGCCCGGGGCCCACCCAAGAGACCCAGTACTTC.

The rearrangement joins TRBV2 to TRBJ1-1; tentatively, D is TRBD1 (5 bases). Germline CDR1 is SNHLY and CDR2 is FYNNEI. The CDR3 covers 13 residues. The V and J ends lost 7 bases and 3 bases respectively, with 12 bases between them. The CDR3, as DNA: TGTGCCAGCAATCTTATGGGGGACACTGAAGCTTTCTTT. Translation gives CASNLMGDTEAFF.

This sequence joins TRBV5-1 and TRBJ2-3; 9 nucleotides agree with TRBD1. The CDR3 has 15 residues. Germline V gene lookup returns CDR1 SGHRS and CDR2 YFSETQ. The ends lost 0 bases at V and 4 bases at J; junction bases unmatched: 3. CDR3 in DNA: TGCGCCAGCAGCTTGGGGGGACAGGGTGCAGATACGCAGTATTTT. This translates into CASSLGGQGADTQYF.

The J gene is TRBJ2-6, the V gene TRBV19; TRBD1 matches 7 bases. The CDR3 has 16 amino acids. The V segment lost 6 bases and the J segment 4 bases; nucleotides outside the gene matches: 9. The germline V gene encodes CDR1 LNHDA and CDR2 SQIVND (reference sequence). This CDR3 reads CASRHPRGLGANVLTF. CDR3 sequence (DNA): TGTGCCAGTAGACACCCCAGGGGGTTAGGGGCCAACGTCCTGACTTTC.

In DNA form, the CDR3 reads TGTGCCAGCAGTTCCCCCAACGGTGGGGGCTACTCCTACGAGCAGTACTTC. This encodes CASSSPNGGGYSYEQYF. The chain combines TRBV27 with TRBJ2-7; perhaps TRBD1 as D (6 bases). The CDR3 has 17 residues. CDR1 MNHEY and CDR2 SMNVEV come from the germline V gene (reference sequence). The V end lost 4 bases, the J end lost 0 bases, and 19 bases lay between the germline ends.

The chain combines TRBV7-2 with TRBJ2-7; 8 bases are shared with TRBD2. Trimming cost V 1 base and J 3 bases; bases outside gene matches: 5. CDR3 length: 15 amino acids. CDR1 and CDR2 (germline): SGHTA, FQGNSA. The CDR3 DNA is TGTGCCAGCAGCTTAGAGACTAGCGCTAGCTACGAGCAGTACTTC. Protein sequence: CASSLETSASYEQYF.

This clone was counted between two and nine times. This sequence joins TRBV11-2 and TRBJ1-4; no clear D. V lost 5 bases to trimming and J lost 10 bases, with 14 bases between them. Germline CDR1 is SGHAT and CDR2 is FQNNGV. This CDR3 is built from 13 residues. CDR3 DNA sequence: TGTGCCAGCAGCCCAAACCCGAGCGGAAAACTGTTTTTT. Protein: CASSPNPSGKLFF. The variable domain in full, with the rest retrieved from reference TRBV11-2 and TRBJ1-4, is EAGVAQSPRYKIIEKRQSVAFWCNPISGHATLYWYQQILGQGPKLLIQFQNNGVVDDSQLPKDRFSAERLKGVDSTLKIQPAKLEDSAVYLCASSPNPSGKLFFGSGTQLSVL.

The chain combines TRBV7-7 with TRBJ2-2, with a tentative D call TRBD2 (5 bases). CDR3 length: 13 amino acids. Per germline, CDR1 SSHAT and CDR2 FNYEAQ (reference sequence). V was pared by 10 bases and J by 2 bases, with 11 bases between. The CDR3 spells CATGGSNTGELFF. CDR3 sequence (DNA): TGTGCCACCGGAGGCTCAAACACCGGGGAGCTGTTTTTT.

This clone has only one observation. V and J are TRBV11-2 and TRBJ1-1; D is undetermined. Germline values: CDR1 SGHAT, CDR2 FQNNGV. This CDR3 region has 12 residues. Trimming stripped 4 bases from V and 4 bases from J, with 7 bases between. CDR3 protein: CASSYGITEAFF. The CDR3 nucleotides read TGTGCCAGCAGCTACGGTATCACTGAAGCTTTCTTT.

On this clone: The sample has other DNA sequences that encode this CDR3 too. V is TRBV5-6 and J is TRBJ1-2, with D possibly TRBD1 on 6 matching bases. Germline V gene sequence: CDR1 SGHDT, CDR2 YYEEEE. This CDR3 spans 13 amino acids. Trimming left V 4 bases short and J 4 bases short, with 11 bases between. The CDR3 DNA follows: TGTGCCAGCAGCCGTGACAGGAGCTATGGCTACACCTTC. This translates into CASSRDRSYGYTF.

This clone has a handful of counts. The chain links TRBV13 to TRBJ2-5; TRBD1 agrees at 8 bases. CDR3 length: 15 residues. V lost 4 bases and J lost 5; bases outside the gene matches: 9. Germline loops: CDR1 PRHDT, CDR2 FYEKMQ (reference sequence). CDR3 DNA: TGTGCCAGCAGCTCCTGGACAGGGAATCGGGAGACCCAGTACTTC. The encoded protein is CASSSWTGNRETQYF.

This clone occurred a few times. The J gene is TRBJ2-5, the V gene TRBV11-1; 7 nucleotides agree with TRBD1. The CDR3 is 15 amino acids. Germline CDR1 and CDR2: SGHAT and FQDESV (reference sequence). Losses at the gene ends were 5 bases for V and 1 base for J; bases not matched to a gene: 7. DNA for the CDR3: TGTGCCAGCAGCGTTAACAGGGGCCTCCAAGAGACCCAGTACTTC. This encodes CASSVNRGLQETQYF.

In this sample, this clone turned up a few times. This sequence joins TRBV4-2 and TRBJ1-5, with unresolved D. V lost 2 bases to trimming and J lost 4 bases, with 6 bases between them. CDR1 and CDR2 (germline): LGHNA, YNFKEQ. The CDR3 is 13 amino acids. The CDR3 is CASSQRLNQPQHF. The CDR3 coding sequence is TGTGCCAGCAGCCAACGTTTGAATCAGCCCCAGCATTTT.

This chain uses TRBV7-3 with TRBJ2-2; 7 positions agree with TRBD2. Trimming cost V 6 bases and J 7 bases; bases outside gene matches: 17. CDR3 size: 17 residues. The germline CDR1 and CDR2 sequences are SGHTA and FQGTGA. CDR3 region: CASSHAAASGRVGELFF. The CDR3 DNA sequence: TGTGCCAGCAGTCACGCCGCGGCTAGCGGTCGGGTCGGGGAGCTGTTTTTT.

CDR3 DNA: TGTGCCAGTAGCAAGGGACCCCGGACAGGGACAACCTACGAGCAGTACTTC. Translated: CASSKGPRTGTTYEQYF. The chain joins TRBV19 to TRBJ2-7; 8 positions agree with TRBD1. CDR1 and CDR2 (germline): LNHDA, SQIVND (reference sequence). V trimming: 6 bases; J trimming: 2 bases; junction bases outside the gene matches: 15. This CDR3 region has 17 residues.

The chain joins TRBV5-1 to TRBJ2-1; 8 bases are a match to TRBD2. The CDR3 runs to 14 residues. The V gene end was trimmed by 5 bases and the J gene end by 0 bases; junction bases not matched to a gene: 1. Germline V lookup: CDR1 SGHRS, CDR2 YFSETQ. CDR3 amino acids: CASRAGGSYNEQFF. The CDR3 DNA sequence: TGCGCCAGCAGGGCGGGAGGCTCCTACAATGAGCAGTTCTTC.

Concerning this clone itself: A far larger clone differs by one base, so this is likely a read error. This chain uses TRBV11-2 with TRBJ1-5; D is perhaps TRBD1 (5 bases). Looked up from germline, CDR1 is SGHAT and CDR2 is FQNNGV. Trimming pared 3 bases from V and 5 bases from J, leaving 8 bases between. The CDR3 length is 13 residues. The DNA for the CDR3 is TGTGCCAGCAGCTTGGGGCCTGATCAGCCCCAGCATTTT. Its translation: CASSLGPDQPQHF.

This chain connects TRBV28 to TRBJ2-7; TRBD1 matches 10 bases. Trimming removed 1 base from V and 5 bases from J; junction bases left unmatched: 8. From germline, CDR1 is MDHEN and CDR2 SYDVKM. The CDR3 totals 16 residues. CDR3 sequence (DNA): TGTGCCAGCAGTTTATTGCCGGGACAGGGGAACCACGAGCAGTACTTC. It specifies CASSLLPGQGNHEQYF.

The V and J genes are TRBV6-1 and TRBJ1-2; weak D call: TRBD1 (6 bases). The CDR3 loop spans 15 amino acids. Germline V gives CDR1 MNHNS, CDR2 SASEGT. Trimming left V 4 bases short and J 3 bases short, with 15 bases between. CDR3 sequence: CASSVNRANYYGYTF. The CDR3 nucleotides read TGTGCCAGCAGTGTGAACAGGGCTAACTACTATGGCTACACCTTC.